The source of this T cell receptor beta chain is a study of cytomegalovirus exposure and HLA in healthy donors. The germline V gene encodes CDR1 SGHTA and CDR2 FQGTGA. Trimming stripped 4 bases from V and 0 bases from J, with 4 bases between. This CDR3 region has 14 residues. PCR involved 60 Vbeta and 13 Jbeta primers. Profiled with immunoSEQ multiplex PCR; TCRdb holds only in-frame clones, not every one. The data show some 150,000 clones, with around 80% seen just once and about 4.5% held by the top ten. The count of this clone is one. This clonotype was obtained from a man in his forties in good health and CMV-seronegative. The V call is TRBV7-3, the J call TRBJ2-6; D gene uncertain. The sequenced sample was PBMCs. The CDR3: CASSSSSGANVLTF. The CDR3 coding sequence is TGTGCCAGCAGCTCCAGCTCTGGGGCCAACGTCCTGACTTTC. Based on the CDR3 plus reference TRBV7-3 and TRBJ2-6, the full variable domain is GAGVSQTPSNKVTEKGKYVELRCDPISGHTALYWYRQSLGQGPEFLIYFQGTGAADDSGLPNDRFFAVRPEGSVSTLKIQRTERGDSAVYLCASSSSSGANVLTFGAGSRLTVL.